This T cell receptor (beta chain) appears in the sequencing data of a study of cytomegalovirus exposure and HLA in healthy donors. On the study more broadly: The Caucasian-associated ancestry cluster held 65% to 90% of 300 to 500 genotyped donors.

Findings and limits, study-wide: Later analysis found that TCR beta chains associated with HLA were more clonally expanded than other, equally common chains.

Vbeta (60) and Jbeta (13) primers were used in the PCR. Some clones are missing from TCRdb's copy, which holds only in-frame ones; the method was immunoSEQ multiplex PCR. The data hold roughly 120,000 clones, with about 61% observed a single time. This clone turned up a few times. Its antigen is unidentified. The CDR3 has 14 residues. Deletions cut 5 bases from V and 0 bases from J, with 5 bases between. The germline gives CDR1 MNHEY, CDR2 SMNVEV (reference sequence). Material for sequencing was PBMCs. The TCR originated in a woman aged 30 to 39 in good health and CMV-seronegative. The chain links TRBV27 to TRBJ2-6; D is unresolved. For the CDR3, the DNA is TGTGCCAGCAGTACAAACTCTGGGGCCAACGTCCTGACTTTC. Translated: CASSTNSGANVLTF.